The clone carrying this TCR beta chain was found a few times. This entry is derived from a study of spatial heterogeneity in lung cancer. Whole-study context: Detection of beta-chain sequences consistently exceeded that of alpha-chain sequences. Across the raw uncorrected reads, a unique TCR and UMI combination was observed, on average, more than ten times.

CDR3 length: 14 amino acids. Per germline, CDR1 SGHTA and CDR2 FQGTGA. Trimming removed 5 bases from V and 5 bases from J, with 13 bases in between. This sample's time point: blood at routine non-recurrence follow-up after resection. Researchers sequenced whole RNA taken from tumor, nontumor lung or frozen PBMC without sorting. The study tagged each TCR cDNA molecule with a unique molecular identifier. Using its own MiXCR run on the 5' RACE reads, TCRdb lists one record per CDR3 protein. The table lists about 100,000 distinct CDR3 sequences, around 19% of them singletons. This receptor was taken from a male donor with early-stage non-small cell lung cancer. Sequenced here: PBMCs, sampled at follow-up. The chain links TRBV7-3 to TRBJ2-1, with a weak D call TRBD1 (6 bases). DNA of the CDR3: TGTGCCAGCAGCACAGGGACCTGGGACAATGAGCAGTTCTTC. Translation: CASSTGTWDNEQFF.